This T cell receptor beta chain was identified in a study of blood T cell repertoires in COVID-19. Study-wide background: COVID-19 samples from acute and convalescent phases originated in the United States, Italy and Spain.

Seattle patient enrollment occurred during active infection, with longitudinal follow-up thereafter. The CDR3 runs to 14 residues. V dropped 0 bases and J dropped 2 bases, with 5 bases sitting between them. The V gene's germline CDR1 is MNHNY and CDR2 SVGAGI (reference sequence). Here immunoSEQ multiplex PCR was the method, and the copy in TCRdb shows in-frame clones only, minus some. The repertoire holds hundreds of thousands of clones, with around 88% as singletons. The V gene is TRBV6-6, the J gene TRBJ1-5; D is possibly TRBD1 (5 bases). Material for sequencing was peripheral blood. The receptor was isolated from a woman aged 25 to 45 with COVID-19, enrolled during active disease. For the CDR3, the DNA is TGTGCCAGCAGTTACTCAGGGGGCAATCAGCCCCAGCATTTT. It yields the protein CASSYSGGNQPQHF.